These 7 T cell receptor beta chains came from one sample sequenced in a study of blood T cells in healthy people across ages (dated by TCRdb to between 2014 and 2017). Library construction relied on 5' RACE. Sequencing relied on an Illumina HiSeq 2500. A second PCR of roughly 7 to 11 cycles was performed with a sample-barcoded 5' primer and a J-beta primer mix. Clones were called with MiXCR by TCRdb after fastp trimmed the public reads at Q25, and only in-frame beta chains were retained. Identical CDR3 proteins give one entry, which carries the most common genes and DNA. This sample has hundreds of thousands of distinct CDR3 sequences in its table, and about 61% of those were observed once. Of the sample, around 25% is held by the ten largest clones. Sequencing input: blood. The receptors derive from a man aged 35-49 years in good health.

The table lists this clonotype with many counts. The V and J genes are TRBV27 and TRBJ1-5; TRBD1 agrees at 7 bases. Germline V gene sequence: CDR1 MNHEY, CDR2 SMNVEV (reference sequence). V dropped 6 bases and J dropped 6; count of bases not matched to a gene: 5. The CDR3 is 13 amino acids. The CDR3, as DNA: TGTGCCAGCAGCTCGACAGGGTTTCAGCCCCAGCATTTT. Translating gives CASSSTGFQPQHF.

The chain couples TRBV28 to TRBJ2-5, with unresolved D. The V gene lost 3 bases and the J gene lost 3 bases, with 14 bases spanning the gap. The CDR3 totals 15 residues. The V gene's germline CDR1 is MDHEN and CDR2 SYDVKM. The CDR3 nucleotides read TGTGCCAGCAGTTTCTCAAGGGTGGGGAAAGAGACCCAGTACTTC. The encoded protein is CASSFSRVGKETQYF.

This clonotype was found a few times. J is TRBJ2-5 and V is TRBV14; possibly TRBD2 for D (5 bases). There are 15 residues in the CDR3. Germline V gene sequence: CDR1 SGHDN, CDR2 FVKESK. Trimming removed 0 bases from V and 4 bases from J, with 12 bases in between. In DNA, the CDR3 is TGTGCCAGCAGCCAAGAATTCCCACTAGGAGAGACCCAGTACTTC. Translated, it gives CASSQEFPLGETQYF.

The chain is built from TRBV28 and TRBJ1-2, with TRBD1 identical over 8 bases. The germline CDR1 and CDR2 sequences are MDHEN and SYDVKM. With 3 bases clipped from V and 7 bases from J, the junction kept 16 bases outside the gene matches. The CDR3 totals 17 residues. For the CDR3, the DNA is TGTGCCAGCAGTTTTGGGGCAGTTGGGCAGGGGGCAAGTGGCTACACCTTC. Translation gives CASSFGAVGQGASGYTF.

The rearrangement uses TRBV5-1 and TRBJ1-1; D uncertain. Trimming stripped 3 bases from V and 4 bases from J, with 13 bases between. The CDR3 is 14 residues long. Germline-derived CDR1 and CDR2 are SGHRS and YFSETQ. The CDR3 spells CASSYRERSTEAFF. The DNA for the CDR3 is TGCGCCAGCAGCTACAGAGAGCGGAGCACTGAAGCTTTCTTT.

This clonotype was observed a handful of times. V gene TRBV24-1 combines with J gene TRBJ2-3, with D perhaps being TRBD1 or TRBD2 (6 bases each). CDR1 is KGHDR, CDR2 SFDVKD, per germline. Trimming cost V 3 bases and J 0 bases, with 12 bases left between them. The CDR3 extends over 16 amino acids. Written as DNA, the CDR3 is TGTGCCACCAGTGATCCGCGGGACACGAGCACAGATACGCAGTATTTT. Its translation is CATSDPRDTSTDTQYF.

A few counts support this clonotype. The rearrangement links TRBV7-2 to TRBJ2-4; 7 bases fit TRBD2. Germline loops: CDR1 SGHTA, CDR2 FQGNSA. Trimming cost V 5 bases and J 8 bases; bases outside gene matches: 12. This CDR3 is built from 15 residues. The DNA for the CDR3 is TGTGCCAGCAGCAGGTTTCGGGAGGTGGGAGACATTCAGTACTTC. The encoded protein is CASSRFREVGDIQYF.